The entry that follows covers one TCR beta chain sequence. The ends were cut back, 0 bases at V and 6 bases at J, with 11 bases in the middle. The CDR3 loop spans 15 amino acids. Germline V lookup: CDR1 LNHNV, CDR2 YYDKDF (reference sequence). Data came from immunoSEQ multiplex PCR; TCRdb stores just in-frame clones and leaves some out. The table includes fewer than 700,000 clones, around 78% detected once. This sample stems from a study of shared clonotypes between healthy human individuals. The sequenced sample was PBMCs. The source of this sequence is a woman aged 40 to 50 in good health. Some clones in this sample may be carry-over from other donors' samples. The chain uses TRBV15 and TRBJ2-2, with D hard to call. The CDR3 region has the DNA TGTGCCACCAGCAGAGATTCTCCCCAGGCCGGGGAGCTGTTTTTT. It encodes CATSRDSPQAGELFF.